Presented here are 13 T cell receptor beta chains from one specimen sequenced in a study of blood T cell repertoires in COVID-19. TCRdb's copy holds only in-frame clones and misses some; the assay was immunoSEQ multiplex PCR. The sample lists 99,000 or so clones, around 84% occurring once. Source material: peripheral blood. The receptors originated from a woman between 55 and 75 years old in a cohort sampled during active or convalescent COVID-19.

This chain uses TRBV6-6 with TRBJ2-2, with TRBD1 matching over 9 bases. Looked up from germline, CDR1 is MNHNY and CDR2 is SVGAGI (reference sequence). The CDR3 runs 16 residues. Germline trimming cut 2 bases from V and 6 bases from J; bases unmatched to any gene: 7. CDR3 loop: CASSYRTGALPGELFF. CDR3 DNA: TGTGCCAGCAGTTACAGGACAGGGGCACTGCCCGGGGAGCTGTTTTTT.

The rearrangement uses TRBV7-8 and TRBJ2-1; 7 bases map to TRBD1. CDR3 length: 15 amino acids. With V trimmed by 2 bases and J by 2 bases, 3 bases remained unmatched. In germline, CDR1 is SGHVS, CDR2 FQNEAQ. The CDR3 sequence is CASSLLGGAYNEQFF. The DNA for the CDR3 is TGTGCCAGCAGCTTATTAGGGGGCGCCTACAATGAGCAGTTCTTC.

The chain uses TRBV9 and TRBJ1-6, with D maybe TRBD1 (6 bases). CDR3 size: 12 residues. The germline V gene encodes CDR1 SGDLS and CDR2 YYNGEE. Trimming took off 8 bases at V and 9 bases at J, with 12 bases between the two ends. The CDR3 nucleotides read TGTGCCAGTAACAGGGAGGGTTCACCCCTCCACTTT. Its translation: CASNREGSPLHF.

This clone is a singleton in its sample. V gene TRBV5-4 combines with J gene TRBJ1-2; weak D call: TRBD1 (5 bases). Between the trimmed V and J ends, which lost 2 bases and 6 bases, there was a span of 11 bases. The CDR3 runs 13 residues. Germline V gene data show CDR1 as SGHNT and CDR2 as YYREEE (reference sequence). The CDR3 nucleotides read TGTGCCAGCAGCTTAGGGGCGGGGGATGGCTACACCTTC. It codes for CASSLGAGDGYTF.

This chain connects TRBV15 to TRBJ2-3; TRBD2 is a possible D gene (5 bases). Germline V lookup: CDR1 LNHNV, CDR2 YYDKDF (reference sequence). The CDR3 totals 16 residues. Trimming removed 1 base from V and 4 bases from J, with 15 bases in between. In DNA form, the CDR3 reads TGTGCCACCAGCAGAGGGGGAGCAGGCGTTGCAGATACGCAGTATTTT. Amino acid sequence: CATSRGGAGVADTQYF.

The V call is TRBV11-2, the J call TRBJ2-3, with TRBD1 as a possible D gene (5 bases). In germline, CDR1 is SGHAT, CDR2 FQNNGV. The CDR3 covers 15 residues. Trimming removed 2 bases at V and 1 base at J, with 10 bases between. CDR3 bases: TGTGCCAGCAGCTTATCGGTCAGGGGCACAGATACGCAGTATTTT. It specifies CASSLSVRGTDTQYF.

This rearrangement joins TRBV28 to TRBJ1-4; TRBD1 matches at 7 bases. This CDR3 contains 14 residues. Germline loops: CDR1 MDHEN, CDR2 SYDVKM. With 5 bases clipped from V and 8 bases from J, the junction kept 8 bases outside the gene matches. The DNA of the CDR3 is TGTGCCAGCAGTATTGGACAGGCTTGGGAAAAACTGTTTTTT. Translation gives CASSIGQAWEKLFF.

The CDR3 sequence: CASTRTPWDEQFF. CDR3 in DNA: TGTGCCAGTACCCGGACTCCGTGGGATGAGCAGTTCTTC. V gene TRBV19 combines with J gene TRBJ2-1, with D possibly TRBD2 on 5 matching bases. CDR1 LNHDA and CDR2 SQIVND come from the germline V gene (reference sequence). Trimming removed 7 bases at V and 8 bases at J, with 15 bases between. CDR3 length equals 13 residues.

The gene calls are TRBV5-4 and TRBJ2-3, with 12 bases matching TRBD2. Per germline, CDR1 SGHNT and CDR2 YYREEE (reference sequence). CDR3 length: 15 amino acids. The V and J ends lost 7 bases and 5 bases, in that order; junction bases with no gene match: 8. The CDR3 coding sequence is TGTGCCAGCTCCATTACTAGCGGGGGGCAAGATACGCAGTATTTT. This sequence encodes CASSITSGGQDTQYF.

CDR3 coding DNA: TGCGCCAGCAGCCCCCGGACTAGCGGAGGCACAGATACGCAGTATTTT. As protein: CASSPRTSGGTDTQYF. This rearrangement joins TRBV5-1 to TRBJ2-3; 10 bases fit TRBD2. The CDR3 spans 16 residues. Germline values: CDR1 SGHRS, CDR2 YFSETQ. V gave up 4 bases and J gave up 1 base; unmatched junction bases: 6.

The chain has TRBV19 and TRBJ2-7; possible D gene TRBD1, 6 bases. The CDR3 runs to 13 residues. V was cut by 6 bases and J by 3 bases, with 12 bases left in between. CDR1 is LNHDA, CDR2 SQIVND, per germline (reference sequence). CDR3 sequence (DNA): TGTGCCAGTAGGAAGACAGGAGGCTACGAGCAGTACTTC. Its protein is CASRKTGGYEQYF.

In nucleotides, the CDR3 is TGTGCCAGCACCCAACCGGGATCGGCCAATCAGCCCCAGCATTTT. This gives the protein CASTQPGSANQPQHF. The chain employs TRBV6-5 and TRBJ1-5; D remains unclear. The V end lost 7 bases, the J end lost 3 bases, and 16 bases lay between the germline ends. The CDR3 loop spans 15 amino acids. The germline V gene has CDR1 MNHEY and CDR2 SVGAGI.

The CDR3 loop reads CASSPLGGATTDTQYF. CDR3 bases: TGCGCCAGCAGCCCTCTAGGGGGGGCCACCACAGATACGCAGTATTTT. The chain uses TRBV5-1 and TRBJ2-3, with a possible D match to TRBD2 (7 bases). CDR3 size: 16 residues. V lost 4 bases, J lost 2 bases, and 17 bases lay in between. Germline V gene data show CDR1 as SGHRS and CDR2 as YFSETQ.